Following are 18 T cell receptor beta chains from one sample sequenced in a study of cytomegalovirus exposure and HLA in healthy donors. The PCR used 60 Vbeta and 13 Jbeta primers. The method was immunoSEQ multiplex PCR; TCRdb's version includes in-frame clones alone and lacks a portion of them. Of some 150,000 clones in the sample, around 79% were seen once. Input material: PBMCs. These receptors were collected from a man aged 35-49 years in good health and CMV-seronegative.

This CDR3 reads CASSPVQGGSYEQYF. The CDR3 region has the DNA TGTGCCAGCTCACCCGTACAGGGGGGGTCCTACGAGCAGTACTTC. The chain combines TRBV18 with TRBJ2-7, with D possibly matching TRBD1 (8 bases). The CDR3 covers 15 residues. Germline CDR1 KGHSH, CDR2 LQKENI. Deletions cut 3 bases from V and 1 base from J, with 13 bases between.

The rearrangement uses TRBV23-1 and TRBJ1-2, with D perhaps TRBD1 (5 bases). TRBV23-1 qualifies as an ORF whose function is uncertain. V lost 0 bases and J lost 8, with 13 bases in between. This CDR3 region has 14 residues. The CDR3 spells CASSQSPGVRGYTF. The CDR3 DNA is TGCGCCAGCAGTCAATCCCCGGGGGTTCGAGGCTACACCTTC.

This clone occurred a few times. The chain has TRBV6-5 and TRBJ2-7, with 7 bases that match TRBD2. The germline V gene has CDR1 MNHEY and CDR2 SVGAGI. J gave up 3 bases and V 7 bases, and 9 bases lay outside the gene matches. The length of the CDR3 is 14 residues. In DNA form, the CDR3 reads TGTGCCAGCATCCGCGGGAGCCGCTACTACGAGCAGTACTTC. It codes for CASIRGSRYYEQYF.

The chain employs TRBV28 and TRBJ2-3; TRBD2 agrees at 8 bases. V shed 6 bases, J shed 2 bases, and the junction held 4 bases outside the gene matches. The CDR3 is 14 residues long. Germline V gene data show CDR1 as MDHEN and CDR2 as SYDVKM. For the CDR3, the DNA is TGTGCCAGCAGCCCGGGAGGGGTCACAGATACGCAGTATTTT. It encodes CASSPGGVTDTQYF.

V gene TRBV5-1 combines with J gene TRBJ1-4; D perhaps matches TRBD1 (5 bases). V lost 4 bases to trimming and J lost 8 bases, with 15 bases between them. This CDR3 region has 14 residues. The germline CDR1 and CDR2 sequences are SGHRS and YFSETQ. Written as DNA, the CDR3 is TGCGCCAGCAGCGGAGGCAGGGCGGGAGAAAAACTGTTTTTT. This translates into CASSGGRAGEKLFF.

V is TRBV19 and J is TRBJ2-7; the D gene is possibly TRBD2 (6 bases). The CDR3 runs 14 residues. From germline, CDR1 is LNHDA and CDR2 SQIVND (reference sequence). The V gene lost 6 bases and the J gene lost 3 bases, with 15 bases spanning the gap. DNA for the CDR3: TGTGCCAGTAGCCTTGGGGGAGGTTACTACGAGCAGTACTTC. Translated, it gives CASSLGGGYYEQYF.

This clone was seen just once. The V gene is TRBV19, the J gene TRBJ1-2; 11 bases fit TRBD1. There are 15 residues in the CDR3. Germline V gene data show CDR1 as LNHDA and CDR2 as SQIVND (reference sequence). The trim removed 3 bases at V and 6 bases at J, leaving 6 bases unmatched. The CDR3 region is CASSILGTGGHGYTF. The DNA of the CDR3 is TGTGCCAGTAGTATTCTTGGGACAGGGGGGCATGGCTACACCTTC.

V usage is TRBV28 and J usage is TRBJ2-1; TRBD2 matches 10 bases. V shed 11 bases, J shed 3 bases, and the junction held 4 bases outside the gene matches. This CDR3 region has 13 residues. Germline V lookup: CDR1 MDHEN, CDR2 SYDVKM. CDR3 sequence reads: CAGRTSGYNEQFF. The CDR3 nucleotides are TGTGCCGGAAGGACTAGCGGCTACAATGAGCAGTTCTTC.

The chain employs TRBV15 and TRBJ2-7; 8 bases fit TRBD2. This CDR3 region has 17 residues. J lost 2 bases, V lost 0 bases, and 9 bases had no gene match. CDR1 is LNHNV and CDR2 is YYDKDF in the germline V gene (reference sequence). The CDR3 sequence is CATSRDLAAGGTYEQYF. The DNA of the CDR3 is TGTGCCACCAGCAGAGATCTTGCGGCGGGAGGCACCTACGAGCAGTACTTC. The full variable domain, in which reference TRBV15 and TRBJ2-7 provide the parts outside the CDR3, is DAMVIQNPRYQVTQFGKPVTLSCSQTLNHNVMYWYQQKSSQAPKLLFHYYDKDFNNEADTPDNFQSRRPNTSFCFLDIRSPGLGDTAMYLCATSRDLAAGGTYEQYFGPGTRLTVT.

The rearrangement uses TRBV4-3 and TRBJ2-7; D call uncertain. CDR1 is LGHNA and CDR2 is YSLEER in the germline V gene. V gave up 0 bases and J gave up 2 bases, with 11 bases separating them. CDR3 size: 15 residues. The CDR3 protein is CASSQDYSIAYEQYF. CDR3 nucleotides: TGCGCCAGCAGCCAAGACTATTCTATTGCCTACGAGCAGTACTTC.

A single count supports this clone. The chain joins TRBV4-2 to TRBJ2-1; 9 positions match TRBD1. This CDR3 has 17 residues. V shed 1 base and J 8 bases; nucleotides not matched to a gene: 12. Germline loops: CDR1 LGHNA, CDR2 YNFKEQ. For the CDR3, the DNA is TGTGCCAGCAGCCAAGTTAGTCAACAGGGGGCTTCATATGAGCAGTTCTTC. It translates to CASSQVSQQGASYEQFF.

This clone was counted only a few times. V usage is TRBV6-1 and J usage is TRBJ1-2; a weak D match, TRBD1 (6 bases). The CDR3 has 15 amino acids. Trimming pared 2 bases from V and 4 bases from J, leaving 14 bases between. Germline CDR1 reads MNHNS; CDR2 reads SASEGT. The CDR3, as DNA: TGTGCCAGCAGTGAATTCCGGGGGGCGTCCTATGGCTACACCTTC. Its protein product is CASSEFRGASYGYTF.

The rearrangement joins TRBV6-1 to TRBJ2-6; tentatively, D is TRBD2 (5 bases). Trimming removed 2 bases from V and 4 bases from J, with 15 bases in between. CDR1 is MNHNS and CDR2 is SASEGT in the germline V gene. This CDR3 comprises 17 residues. The CDR3 region has the DNA TGTGCCAGCAGTGAAAAGGCGAGGGCAACCGGGGCCAACGTCCTGACTTTC. Residues: CASSEKARATGANVLTF.

This clone has a handful of counts. V gene TRBV19 combines with J gene TRBJ2-2; 10 nucleotides line up with TRBD2. This CDR3 contains 15 residues. In germline, CDR1 is LNHDA, CDR2 SQIVND (reference sequence). Unmatched junction bases numbered 10, after V lost 8 bases and J lost 7 bases. In DNA, the CDR3 is TGTGCCAGTTCCGGCGGACTAGCGGTCGGCGGGGAGCTGTTTTTT. Amino acid sequence: CASSGGLAVGGELFF.

This clone was counted once. V is TRBV5-4 and J is TRBJ2-7, with D possibly matching TRBD1 (7 bases). The CDR3 has 14 residues. Deletions cut 2 bases from V and 9 bases from J, with 18 bases between. CDR1 and CDR2 (germline): SGHNT, YYREEE (reference sequence). Here the CDR3 DNA reads TGTGCCAGCAGCTTCGGAGGGGGCGCGAGGGGGCAGTACTTC. It translates to CASSFGGGARGQYF.

V usage is TRBV15 and J usage is TRBJ2-7; 8 bases line up with TRBD1. After removal of 0 bases from V and 7 bases from J, the junction contained 5 bases not matched to a gene. The CDR3 has 14 residues. Looked up from germline, CDR1 is LNHNV and CDR2 is YYDKDF (reference sequence). This CDR3 reads CATSRERTGWEQYF. The CDR3, as DNA: TGTGCCACCAGCAGAGAGAGGACAGGGTGGGAGCAGTACTTC. The full variable domain, in which reference TRBV15 and TRBJ2-7 provide the parts outside the CDR3, is DAMVIQNPRYQVTQFGKPVTLSCSQTLNHNVMYWYQQKSSQAPKLLFHYYDKDFNNEADTPDNFQSRRPNTSFCFLDIRSPGLGDTAMYLCATSRERTGWEQYFGPGTRLTVT.

The chain has TRBV5-4 and TRBJ2-6; D gene unclear. The length of the CDR3 is 15 residues. The germline CDR1 and CDR2 sequences are SGHNT and YYREEE (reference sequence). Deletions cut 4 bases from V and 3 bases from J, with 11 bases between. CDR3 in DNA: TGTGCCAGCAGCGTCAAGTCGGGTGGGGCCAACGTCCTGACTTTC. Its protein product is CASSVKSGGANVLTF.

V and J are TRBV9 and TRBJ2-3; 14 nucleotides match TRBD2. The CDR3 sequence is 19 residues long. Germline V lookup: CDR1 SGDLS, CDR2 YYNGEE. V lost 4 bases, J lost 3 bases, and 13 bases stayed unmatched. DNA for the CDR3: TGTGCCAGCAGCCAAATCATCACAAGGACTAGCGGGAGGACAGATACGCAGTATTTT. It codes for CASSQIITRTSGRTDTQYF. Full variable domain (outside the CDR3, taken from reference TRBV9 and TRBJ2-3): DSGVTQTPKHLITATGQRVTLRCSPRSGDLSVYWYQQSLDQGLQFLIQYYNGEERAKGNILERFSAQQFPDLHSELNLSSLELGDSALYFCASSQIITRTSGRTDTQYFGPGTRLTVL.